This T cell receptor (beta chain) was captured by sequencing in a study of technical replicates of blood from a few donors. The V and J ends lost 4 bases and 7 bases respectively, with 14 bases between them. The CDR3 runs 14 residues. Looked up from germline, CDR1 is SGHNT and CDR2 is YYREEE (reference sequence). The protocol was immunoSEQ multiplex PCR, while the TCRdb copy is restricted to in-frame clones and leaves out a portion. The table lists around 80,000 clones, over 85% of them singletons. The receptor comes from a human donor in good health. The chain employs TRBV5-4 and TRBJ2-2; tentative D call: TRBD1 (6 bases). Material: T cells isolated from PBMCs. The CDR3 DNA reads TGTGCCAGCAGCAATTACGGGACAATCGGGGAGCTGTTTTTT. This codes for CASSNYGTIGELFF.